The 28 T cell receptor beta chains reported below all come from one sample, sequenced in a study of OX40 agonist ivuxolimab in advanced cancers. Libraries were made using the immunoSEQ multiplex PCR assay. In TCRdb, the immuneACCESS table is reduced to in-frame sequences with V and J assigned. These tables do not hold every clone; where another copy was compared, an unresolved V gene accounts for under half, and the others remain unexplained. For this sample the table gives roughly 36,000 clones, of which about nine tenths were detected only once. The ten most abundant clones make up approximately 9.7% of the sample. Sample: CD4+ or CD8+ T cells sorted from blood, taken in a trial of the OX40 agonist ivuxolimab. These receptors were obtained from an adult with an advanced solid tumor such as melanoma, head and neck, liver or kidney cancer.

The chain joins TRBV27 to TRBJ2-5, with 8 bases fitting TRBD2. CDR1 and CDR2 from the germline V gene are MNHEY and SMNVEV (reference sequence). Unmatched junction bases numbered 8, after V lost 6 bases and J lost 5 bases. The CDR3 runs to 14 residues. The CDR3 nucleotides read TGTGCCAGCAGCCCCGGGGGGGGGTACGAGACCCAGTACTTC. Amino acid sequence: CASSPGGGYETQYF.

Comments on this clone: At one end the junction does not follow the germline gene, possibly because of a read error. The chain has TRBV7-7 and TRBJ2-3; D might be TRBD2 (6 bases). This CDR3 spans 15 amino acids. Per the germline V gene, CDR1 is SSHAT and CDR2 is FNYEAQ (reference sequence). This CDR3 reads CASSAGTSRTDTQYF. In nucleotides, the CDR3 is TGTGCTAGCAGCGCCGGGACTTCGCGCACAGATACGCAGTATTTT.

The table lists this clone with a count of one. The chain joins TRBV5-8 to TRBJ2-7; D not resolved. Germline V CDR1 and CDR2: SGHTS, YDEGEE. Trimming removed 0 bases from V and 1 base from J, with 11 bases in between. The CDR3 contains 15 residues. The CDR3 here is CASSLGPVQSYEQYF. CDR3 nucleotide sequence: TGTGCCAGCAGCTTGGGCCCAGTCCAATCCTACGAGCAGTACTTC.

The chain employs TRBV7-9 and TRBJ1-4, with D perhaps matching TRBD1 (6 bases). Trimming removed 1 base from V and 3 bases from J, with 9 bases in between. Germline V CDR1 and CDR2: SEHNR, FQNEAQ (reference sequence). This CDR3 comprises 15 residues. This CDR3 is CASSLGGAPNEKLFF. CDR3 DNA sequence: TGTGCCAGCAGCTTAGGGGGGGCCCCTAATGAAAAACTGTTTTTT.

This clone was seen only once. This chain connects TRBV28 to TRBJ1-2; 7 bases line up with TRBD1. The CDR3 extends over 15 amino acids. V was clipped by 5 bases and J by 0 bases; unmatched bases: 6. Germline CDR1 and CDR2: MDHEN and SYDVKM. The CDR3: CASSRDSWPNYGYTF. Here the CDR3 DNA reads TGTGCCAGCAGTCGGGACAGCTGGCCTAACTATGGCTACACCTTC.

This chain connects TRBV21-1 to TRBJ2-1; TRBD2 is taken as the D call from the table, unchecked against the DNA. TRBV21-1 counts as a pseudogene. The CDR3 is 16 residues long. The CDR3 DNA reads TGTGCCAGCGGACTAGCGGGAGGGCCGGGGTACAATGAGCAGTTCTTC. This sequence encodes CASGLAGGPGYNEQFF.

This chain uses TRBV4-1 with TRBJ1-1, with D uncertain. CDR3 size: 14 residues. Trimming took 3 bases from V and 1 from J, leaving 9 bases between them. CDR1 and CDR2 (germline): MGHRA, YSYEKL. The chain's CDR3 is CASSHGAENTEAFF. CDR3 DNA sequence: TGCGCCAGCAGCCATGGAGCCGAGAACACTGAAGCTTTCTTT.

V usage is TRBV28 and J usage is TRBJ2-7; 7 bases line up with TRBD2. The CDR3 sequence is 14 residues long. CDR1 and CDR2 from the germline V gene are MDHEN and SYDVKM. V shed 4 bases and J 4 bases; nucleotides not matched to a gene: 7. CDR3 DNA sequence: TGTGCCAGCAGTTGGGCTAGCGGACTGTACGAGCAGTACTTC. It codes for CASSWASGLYEQYF.

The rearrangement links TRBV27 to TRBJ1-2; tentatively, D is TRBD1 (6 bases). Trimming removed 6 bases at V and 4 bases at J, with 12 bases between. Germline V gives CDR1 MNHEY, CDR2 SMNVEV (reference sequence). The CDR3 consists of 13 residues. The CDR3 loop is CASSPGASYGYTF. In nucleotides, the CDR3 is TGTGCCAGCAGCCCGGGGGCATCCTATGGCTACACCTTC.

The CDR3 here is CAIRGDSGNTIYF. As DNA, the CDR3 is TGTGCCATCAGGGGGGACTCTGGAAACACCATATATTTT. V is TRBV10-3 and J is TRBJ1-3, with D possibly TRBD1 on 5 matching bases. V lost 6 bases, J lost 0 bases, and 6 bases lay in between. Germline loops: CDR1 ENHRY, CDR2 SYGVKD. The CDR3 runs 13 residues.

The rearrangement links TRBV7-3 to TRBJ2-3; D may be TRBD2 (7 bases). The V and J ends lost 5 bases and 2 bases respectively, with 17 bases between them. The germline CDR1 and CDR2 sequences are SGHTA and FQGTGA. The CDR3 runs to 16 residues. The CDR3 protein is CASSLGGTTFTDTQYF. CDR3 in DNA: TGTGCCAGCAGCCTGGGGGGGACAACCTTCACAGATACGCAGTATTTT.

CDR3 in DNA: TGCGCCAGCAGCCCCTTCGGTTTATCATGGGCCCGGAGGATCCCCGGGGCCAACGTCCTGACTTTC. This codes for CASSPFGLSWARRIPGANVLTF. J is TRBJ2-6 and V is TRBV4-1; D might be TRBD2 (5 bases). In germline, CDR1 is MGHRA, CDR2 YSYEKL. V was clipped by 4 bases and J by 4 bases, with 32 bases between them. The length of the CDR3 is 22 residues.

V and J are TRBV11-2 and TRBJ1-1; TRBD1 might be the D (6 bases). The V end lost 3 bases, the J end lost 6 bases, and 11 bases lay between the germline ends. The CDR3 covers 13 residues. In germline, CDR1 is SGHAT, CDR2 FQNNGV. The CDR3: CASSLTGAAEAFF. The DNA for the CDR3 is TGTGCCAGCAGCTTGACAGGAGCCGCTGAAGCTTTCTTT.

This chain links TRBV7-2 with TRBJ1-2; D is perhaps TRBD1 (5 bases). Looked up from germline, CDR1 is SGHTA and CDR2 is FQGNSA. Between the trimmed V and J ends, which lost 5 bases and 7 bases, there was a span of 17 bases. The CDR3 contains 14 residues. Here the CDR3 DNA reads TGTGCCAGCAGCCCGCCACCAGGGACCAGTGGCTACACCTTC. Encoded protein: CASSPPPGTSGYTF.

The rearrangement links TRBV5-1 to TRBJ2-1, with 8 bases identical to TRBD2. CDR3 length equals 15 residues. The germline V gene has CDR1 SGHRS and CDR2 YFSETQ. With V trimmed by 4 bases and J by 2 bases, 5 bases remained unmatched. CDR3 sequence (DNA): TGCGCCAGCAGCCAAGCGGGAGAAGCCTACAATGAGCAGTTCTTC. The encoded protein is CASSQAGEAYNEQFF.

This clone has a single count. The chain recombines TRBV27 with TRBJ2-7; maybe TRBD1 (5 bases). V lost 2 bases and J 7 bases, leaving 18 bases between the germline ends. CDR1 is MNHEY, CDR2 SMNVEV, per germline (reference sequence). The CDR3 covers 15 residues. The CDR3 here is CASSLNGVGAWEQYF. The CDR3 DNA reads TGTGCCAGCAGTTTAAATGGGGTAGGGGCGTGGGAGCAGTACTTC.

This chain's CDR3 is CASSLFVSGPQHF. The CDR3 DNA reads TGTGCCAGCAGTTTATTCGTAAGTGGGCCCCAGCATTTT. The gene calls are TRBV27 and TRBJ1-5, with unresolved D. This CDR3 is 13 amino acids long. CDR1 and CDR2 (germline): MNHEY, SMNVEV (reference sequence). V lost 1 base to trimming and J lost 9 bases, with 10 bases between them.

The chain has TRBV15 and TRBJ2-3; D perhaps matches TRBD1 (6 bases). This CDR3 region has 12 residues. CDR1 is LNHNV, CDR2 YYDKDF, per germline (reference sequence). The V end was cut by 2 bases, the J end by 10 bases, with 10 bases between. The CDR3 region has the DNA TGTGCCACCAGCAGACAGGGGTACGCGCAGTATTTT. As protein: CATSRQGYAQYF.

CDR3 protein: CASSRASTGSYEQYF. CDR3 in DNA: TGTGCCAGCAGTCGGGCCTCGACGGGATCCTACGAGCAGTACTTC. The chain joins TRBV28 to TRBJ2-7, with TRBD2 as a possible D gene (5 bases). The CDR3 is made up of 15 amino acids. The germline V and J ends were trimmed by 5 bases and 1 base, with 15 bases remaining between them. CDR1 and CDR2 from the germline V gene are MDHEN and SYDVKM.

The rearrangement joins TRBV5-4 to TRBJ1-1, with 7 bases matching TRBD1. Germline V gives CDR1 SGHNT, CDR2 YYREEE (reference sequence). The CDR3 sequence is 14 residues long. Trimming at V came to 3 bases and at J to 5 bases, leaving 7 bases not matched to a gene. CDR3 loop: CASSSSQGRTEAFF. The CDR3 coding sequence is TGTGCCAGCAGCTCTTCACAGGGGAGGACTGAAGCTTTCTTT.

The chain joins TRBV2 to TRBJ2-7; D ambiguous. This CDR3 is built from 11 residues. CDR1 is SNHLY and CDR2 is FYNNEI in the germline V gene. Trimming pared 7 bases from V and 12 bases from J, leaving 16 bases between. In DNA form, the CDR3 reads TGTGCCAGCACCGGAGACGCACGGGTGTACTTC. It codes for CASTGDARVYF.

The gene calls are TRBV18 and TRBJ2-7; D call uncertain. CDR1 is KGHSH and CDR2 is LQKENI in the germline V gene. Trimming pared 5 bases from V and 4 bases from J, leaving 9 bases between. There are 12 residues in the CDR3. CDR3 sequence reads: CASSTDGYEQYF. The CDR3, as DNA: TGTGCCAGCTCAACGGATGGGTACGAGCAGTACTTC. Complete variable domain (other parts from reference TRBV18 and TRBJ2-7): NAGVMQNPRHLVRRRGQEARLRCSPMKGHSHVYWYRQLPEEGLKFMVYLQKENIIDESGMPKERFSAEFPKEGPSILRIQQVVRGDSAAYFCASSTDGYEQYFGPGTRLTVT.

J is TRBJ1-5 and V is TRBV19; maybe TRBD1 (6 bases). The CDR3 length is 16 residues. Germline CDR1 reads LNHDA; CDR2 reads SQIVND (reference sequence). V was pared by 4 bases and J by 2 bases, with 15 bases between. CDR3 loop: CASSKGRAGGNQPQHF. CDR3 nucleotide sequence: TGTGCCAGTAGTAAGGGTCGGGCAGGGGGCAATCAGCCCCAGCATTTT.

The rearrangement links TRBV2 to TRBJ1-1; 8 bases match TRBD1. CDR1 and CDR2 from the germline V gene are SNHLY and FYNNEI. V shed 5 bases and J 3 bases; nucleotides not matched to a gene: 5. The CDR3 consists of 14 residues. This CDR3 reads CASSTDREDTEAFF. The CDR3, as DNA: TGTGCCAGCAGTACGGACAGGGAGGACACTGAAGCTTTCTTT. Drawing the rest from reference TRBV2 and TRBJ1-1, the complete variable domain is EPEVTQTPSHQVTQMGQEVILRCVPISNHLYFYWYRQILGQKVEFLVSFYNNEISEKSEIFDDQFSVERPDGSNFTLKIRSTKLEDSAMYFCASSTDREDTEAFFGQGTRLTVV.

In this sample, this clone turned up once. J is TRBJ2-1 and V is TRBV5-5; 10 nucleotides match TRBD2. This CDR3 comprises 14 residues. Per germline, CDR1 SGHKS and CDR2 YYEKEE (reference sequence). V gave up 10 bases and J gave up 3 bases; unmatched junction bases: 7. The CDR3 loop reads CAWTRLAGYNEQFF. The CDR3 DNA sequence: TGTGCCTGGACACGACTAGCGGGCTACAATGAGCAGTTCTTC.

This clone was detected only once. The CDR3 sequence is CASSLKLSPTTEKLFF. Written as DNA, the CDR3 is TGTGCCAGCAGCTTGAAATTGTCGCCGACCACTGAAAAACTGTTTTTT. The chain joins TRBV5-6 to TRBJ1-4; D is ambiguous. The length of the CDR3 is 16 residues. With 1 base removed from V and 7 bases from J, the gap between germline ends came to 17 bases. Per germline, CDR1 SGHDT and CDR2 YYEEEE.

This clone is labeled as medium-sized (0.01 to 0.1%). The CDR3 is CAWSVEPRGTEAFF. CDR3 nucleotides: TGTGCCTGGAGTGTGGAGCCTAGGGGCACTGAAGCTTTCTTT. The J gene is TRBJ1-1, the V gene TRBV30; D may be TRBD1 (5 bases). The germline V and J ends were trimmed by 0 bases and 4 bases, with 12 bases remaining between them. CDR3 length: 14 residues. In germline, CDR1 is GTSNPN, CDR2 SVGIG (reference sequence).

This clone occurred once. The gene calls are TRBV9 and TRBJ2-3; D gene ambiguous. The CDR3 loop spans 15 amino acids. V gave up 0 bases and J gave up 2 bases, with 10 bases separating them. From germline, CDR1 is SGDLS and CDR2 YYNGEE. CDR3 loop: CASSVEGWDTDTQYF. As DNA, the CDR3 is TGTGCCAGCAGCGTAGAAGGGTGGGACACAGATACGCAGTATTTT.